Following are 27 T cell receptor beta chains from one sample sequenced in a study of blood T cell repertoires in COVID-19. The assay was immunoSEQ multiplex PCR, and TCRdb's table has in-frame clones only and misses some. The repertoire holds some 45,000 clones, with over 90% as singletons. The sample comprised peripheral blood. The receptors originated from a man in his 60s with COVID-19, enrolled during active disease.

Worth noting for this clone: In the same sample, other DNA sequences code for this CDR3. In DNA, the CDR3 is TGTGCCAGCAGCCCTCAGACAGGCAGCTATGGCTACACCTTC. Translated: CASSPQTGSYGYTF. The chain has TRBV9 and TRBJ1-2, with D possibly TRBD1 on 6 matching bases. Germline-derived CDR1 and CDR2 are SGDLS and YYNGEE. The CDR3 is 14 residues long. V shed 4 bases and J shed 4 bases, with 14 bases lying between them.

The chain joins TRBV29-1 to TRBJ2-3, with 7 nucleotides matching TRBD1. This CDR3 comprises 13 residues. CDR1 and CDR2 from the germline V gene are SQVTM and ANQGSEA. The CDR3: CSLRGLSTDTQYF. The CDR3 DNA reads as TGCAGTTTGAGGGGGCTTAGCACAGATACGCAGTATTTT.

This chain joins TRBV4-2 and TRBJ2-1; 7 bases match TRBD2. Germline lookup yields CDR1 LGHNA and CDR2 YNFKEQ. V dropped 4 bases and J dropped 2; count of bases not matched to a gene: 14. This CDR3 is built from 18 residues. This CDR3 reads CASSPEVRLAEPYNEQFF. CDR3 nucleotides: TGTGCCAGCAGCCCCGAGGTAAGGCTAGCGGAACCCTACAATGAGCAGTTCTTC.

This clone has only one observation. The chain recombines TRBV9 with TRBJ1-3; 8 bases map to TRBD1. The J segment lost 1 base and the V segment lost 4 bases, leaving 4 bases of the junction unmatched. The germline gives CDR1 SGDLS, CDR2 YYNGEE. This CDR3 has 15 amino acids. The CDR3 DNA reads as TGTGCCAGCAGCACCCGGACAGGGTCTGGAAACACCATATATTTT. Translation gives CASSTRTGSGNTIYF. Based on the CDR3 plus reference TRBV9 and TRBJ1-3, the full variable domain is DSGVTQTPKHLITATGQRVTLRCSPRSGDLSVYWYQQSLDQGLQFLIQYYNGEERAKGNILERFSAQQFPDLHSELNLSSLELGDSALYFCASSTRTGSGNTIYFGEGSWLTVV.

This clone was found once. The rearrangement uses TRBV5-4 and TRBJ2-7; TRBD1 matches 10 bases. The CDR3 runs 14 residues. Trimming cost V 3 bases and J 6 bases; bases outside gene matches: 6. Germline V CDR1 and CDR2: SGHNT, YYREEE (reference sequence). This CDR3 reads CASSSGTGAREQYF. CDR3 in DNA: TGTGCCAGCAGCTCCGGGACAGGGGCCCGCGAGCAGTACTTC.

The chain combines TRBV5-4 with TRBJ2-2; 7 bases are a match to TRBD2. This CDR3 has 16 residues. Germline values: CDR1 SGHNT, CDR2 YYREEE (reference sequence). The V and J ends lost 6 bases and 4 bases, in that order; junction bases with no gene match: 12. In DNA form, the CDR3 reads TGTGCCAGCACCCCCAACGGCTTAGCGGGCACCGGGGAGCTGTTTTTT. Its translation: CASTPNGLAGTGELFF.

The genes are TRBV30 and TRBJ2-7; D might be TRBD1 (6 bases). This CDR3 has 14 residues. The germline gives CDR1 GTSNPN, CDR2 SVGIG (reference sequence). The V end lost 6 bases, the J end lost 1 base, and 16 bases lay between the germline ends. Here the CDR3 reads CACDRGTGSYEQYF. The CDR3 nucleotides read TGTGCCTGCGATAGGGGCACAGGGTCCTACGAGCAGTACTTC.

This chain uses TRBV7-3 with TRBJ1-1; D is unresolved. Germline CDR1 and CDR2: SGHTA and FQGTGA. V was shortened by 5 bases and J by 0 bases, with 7 bases between the two germline ends. The CDR3 covers 13 residues. The CDR3 spells CASSRGMNTEAFF. DNA of the CDR3: TGTGCCAGCAGCCGAGGAATGAACACTGAAGCTTTCTTT.

The chain combines TRBV27 with TRBJ1-2; 8 bases are shared with TRBD1. This CDR3 spans 13 amino acids. The trim removed 5 bases at V and 7 bases at J, leaving 6 bases unmatched. In germline, CDR1 is MNHEY, CDR2 SMNVEV (reference sequence). CDR3 coding DNA: TGTGCCAGCAGTCCAGGGACAGGTATTGGCTACACCTTC. Translated, it gives CASSPGTGIGYTF.

This clone was seen once. J is TRBJ1-5 and V is TRBV2; possible D gene TRBD1, 6 bases. Trimming took off 6 bases at V and 4 bases at J, with 13 bases between the two ends. CDR1 is SNHLY and CDR2 is FYNNEI in the germline V gene. The CDR3 spans 14 residues. The CDR3 DNA follows: TGTGCCAGCAGCCTGGGGGCGATTAATCAGCCCCAGCATTTT. It specifies CASSLGAINQPQHF.

This chain links TRBV27 with TRBJ2-1; 15 bases agree with TRBD2. The germline V gene has CDR1 MNHEY and CDR2 SMNVEV (reference sequence). CDR3 length equals 16 residues. J lost 5 bases, V lost 5 bases, and 4 bases had no gene match. The CDR3 coding sequence is TGTGCCAGCAGTCCCTGGACTAGCGGGAGGGACAATGAGCAGTTCTTC. Protein sequence: CASSPWTSGRDNEQFF.

The chain links TRBV19 to TRBJ1-2, with D hard to call. From germline, CDR1 is LNHDA and CDR2 SQIVND (reference sequence). The V end was cut by 5 bases, the J end by 6 bases, with 16 bases between. CDR3 length equals 14 residues. The CDR3 spells CASSLAGYGNGYTF. CDR3 bases: TGTGCCAGTAGTCTGGCGGGTTATGGAAATGGCTACACCTTC.

The V and J genes are TRBV28 and TRBJ1-5; 8 bases are shared with TRBD1. The V segment lost 6 bases and the J segment 1 base; nucleotides outside the gene matches: 11. There are 17 residues in the CDR3. Germline CDR1 reads MDHEN; CDR2 reads SYDVKM. The CDR3 DNA reads as TGTGCCAGCAGCCGTAGACAGGGGTCAATGAGCAATCAGCCCCAGCATTTT. Translating it yields CASSRRQGSMSNQPQHF.

The gene calls are TRBV18 and TRBJ1-1; D uncertain. V was clipped by 1 base and J by 1 base, with 7 bases between them. Germline-derived CDR1 and CDR2 are KGHSH and LQKENI. The length of the CDR3 is 14 residues. CDR3 region: CASSPRSQNTEAFF. Here the CDR3 DNA reads TGTGCCAGCTCACCACGGAGTCAGAACACTGAAGCTTTCTTT.

This clone was found once. The V gene is TRBV14, the J gene TRBJ2-5; a possible D gene is TRBD2 (5 bases). CDR3 size: 13 residues. From germline, CDR1 is SGHDN and CDR2 FVKESK. V gave up 1 base and J gave up 7 bases, with 10 bases separating them. The CDR3 reads CASSQATLGTQYF. CDR3 sequence (DNA): TGTGCCAGCAGCCAAGCCACACTAGGGACCCAGTACTTC.

The chain joins TRBV19 to TRBJ1-5, with a tentative D call TRBD1 (6 bases). The V gene's germline CDR1 is LNHDA and CDR2 SQIVND (reference sequence). CDR3 size: 15 residues. Trimming took off 3 bases at V and 2 bases at J, with 11 bases between the two ends. The CDR3 protein is CASSINREGNQPQHF. CDR3 nucleotides: TGTGCCAGTAGTATTAACAGGGAAGGCAATCAGCCCCAGCATTTT.

The chain is built from TRBV10-3 and TRBJ2-3; the match to TRBD2 covers 8 bases. V dropped 6 bases and J dropped 0; count of bases not matched to a gene: 5. The CDR3 is 15 residues long. Germline loops: CDR1 ENHRY, CDR2 SYGVKD. This CDR3 reads CAISLIAGSTDTQYF. In DNA, the CDR3 is TGTGCCATCAGCCTCATAGCGGGAAGCACAGATACGCAGTATTTT.

V is TRBV6-1 and J is TRBJ1-2; 9 bases are a match to TRBD1. Germline trimming cut 6 bases from V and 7 bases from J; bases unmatched to any gene: 12. The CDR3 is 15 amino acids. The germline V gene has CDR1 MNHNS and CDR2 SASEGT. CDR3 bases: TGTGCCAGCAGCTTACCTGTCGGGACAGGGCCTGGCTACACCTTC. This codes for CASSLPVGTGPGYTF.

The J gene is TRBJ2-7, the V gene TRBV19, with 8 positions matching TRBD2. CDR3 length: 14 residues. With 3 bases clipped from V and 3 bases from J, the junction kept 4 bases outside the gene matches. Germline V lookup: CDR1 LNHDA, CDR2 SQIVND (reference sequence). CDR3 nucleotides: TGTGCCAGTAGTATGGGGCGGGGGGTCTACGAGCAGTACTTC. Amino acids: CASSMGRGVYEQYF. Combining the CDR3 with reference TRBV19 and TRBJ2-7 gives the whole variable domain DGGITQSPKYLFRKEGQNVTLSCEQNLNHDAMYWYRQDPGQGLRLIYYSQIVNDFQKGDIAEGYSVSREKKESFPLTVTSAQKNPTAFYLCASSMGRGVYEQYFGPGTRLTVT.

The chain couples TRBV5-4 to TRBJ1-5; perhaps TRBD1 as D (6 bases). Germline CDR1 and CDR2: SGHNT and YYREEE (reference sequence). The CDR3 loop spans 16 amino acids. V lost 4 bases and J 2 bases, leaving 16 bases between the germline ends. CDR3 sequence: CASSEWGGMGNQPQHF. DNA for the CDR3: TGTGCCAGCAGCGAGTGGGGGGGCATGGGCAATCAGCCCCAGCATTTT.

This chain's CDR3 is CSVDRGWTKNTEAFF. The CDR3, as DNA: TGCAGCGTTGACCGAGGATGGACAAAGAACACTGAAGCTTTCTTT. The rearrangement joins TRBV29-1 to TRBJ1-1, with a tentative D call TRBD1 (5 bases). V lost 3 bases and J lost 1, with 15 bases in between. CDR1 and CDR2 from the germline V gene are SQVTM and ANQGSEA. The CDR3 length is 15 residues.

This clone was seen only once. The chain combines TRBV4-1 with TRBJ1-4; D is perhaps TRBD1 (5 bases). V was cut by 1 base and J by 5 bases, with 8 bases left in between. CDR1 is MGHRA, CDR2 YSYEKL, per germline. The CDR3 is 14 amino acids. For the CDR3, the DNA is TGCGCCAGCAGCCAAGTCTCAGGGAATGAAAAACTGTTTTTT. It is translated as CASSQVSGNEKLFF.

This chain connects TRBV3-1 (or the pseudogene TRBV3-2) to TRBJ1-1; no clear D gene. Germline CDR1 and CDR2: LGHDT and YNNKEL (reference sequence). Trimming stripped 0 bases from V and 1 base from J, with 18 bases between. The CDR3 has 18 residues. The CDR3 DNA reads as TGTGCCAGCAGCCAAGATAACCCGCTAATGAGGCCGAACACTGAAGCTTTCTTT. It yields the protein CASSQDNPLMRPNTEAFF.

The chain couples TRBV18 to TRBJ2-7; 10 nucleotides align to TRBD1. The CDR3 runs 16 residues. J was trimmed by 5 bases and V by 0 bases; bases with no gene match: 7. The germline V gene has CDR1 KGHSH and CDR2 LQKENI. CDR3: CASSPPVGTGDHEQYF. CDR3 bases: TGTGCCAGCTCACCACCCGTGGGGACAGGGGACCACGAGCAGTACTTC.

Here the CDR3 reads CASSRYFSGGAGDTQYF. The CDR3 region has the DNA TGTGCCAGCAGCCGTTATTTCAGCGGGGGGGCAGGGGATACGCAGTATTTT. V usage is TRBV4-2 and J usage is TRBJ2-3; 10 bases match TRBD2. V was clipped by 4 bases and J by 6 bases; unmatched bases: 13. CDR1 is LGHNA and CDR2 is YNFKEQ in the germline V gene. The CDR3 runs to 17 residues.

The chain recombines TRBV18 with TRBJ2-3, with D perhaps TRBD2 (6 bases). The CDR3 runs 15 residues. V was pared by 2 bases and J by 2 bases, with 11 bases between. Germline V gene sequence: CDR1 KGHSH, CDR2 LQKENI. Here the CDR3 DNA reads TGTGCCAGCTCACCAGTAGCGGAGATCACAGATACGCAGTATTTT. Its protein is CASSPVAEITDTQYF. Based on the CDR3 plus reference TRBV18 and TRBJ2-3, the full variable domain is NAGVMQNPRHLVRRRGQEARLRCSPMKGHSHVYWYRQLPEEGLKFMVYLQKENIIDESGMPKERFSAEFPKEGPSILRIQQVVRGDSAAYFCASSPVAEITDTQYFGPGTRLTVL.

V is TRBV5-6 and J is TRBJ1-1; weak D call: TRBD1 (6 bases). V shed 0 bases and J shed 0 bases, with 9 bases lying between them. CDR1 SGHDT and CDR2 YYEEEE come from the germline V gene. This CDR3 spans 15 amino acids. The CDR3 bases are TGTGCCAGCAGCTTGGAGGGGGGGTTGAACACTGAAGCTTTCTTT. It is translated as CASSLEGGLNTEAFF.